This TCR beta chain derives from a study of blood T cell repertoires in COVID-19. There are a few counts of this clone. Here immunoSEQ multiplex PCR was the method, and the copy in TCRdb shows in-frame clones only, minus some. The sample includes approximately 440,000 clones, about 90% seen only once; the top ten take 0.55% to 0.75%. This CDR3 contains 13 residues. V trimming: 1 base; J trimming: 19 bases; junction bases outside the gene matches: 9. Germline lookup yields CDR1 LGHDT and CDR2 YNNKEL (reference sequence). Individuals aged about 18 to 100 years were recruited from about two dozen US areas.

The sequencing input was PBMCs or T cells enriched from blood (not recorded which). The receptor was isolated from a man aged 18 to 29 who had recovered from COVID-19. This chain connects TRBV3-1 (or the pseudogene TRBV3-2) to TRBJ1-6, with 8 bases lining up with TRBD1. Here the CDR3 reads CASSQGRGQGGHF. CDR3 DNA sequence: TGTGCCAGCAGCCAAGGGAGAGGACAGGGAGGTCACTTT.